The rows below give T cell receptor beta chains drawn from one sample of a study of shared clonotypes between healthy human individuals. The method was immunoSEQ multiplex PCR; TCRdb's version includes in-frame clones alone and lacks a portion of them. The profile shows approximately 640,000 clones, 72% of them singletons. Material for sequencing was memory CD4+ T cells sorted from blood. These receptors were collected from a woman in her 30s in good health. Each CDR3 is given with its conserved first and last residue. The D gene is left open where the match is weak. Expanded clones get a size class; other rows say once, few or many, or leave the size out.

>TRBD1|TRBV19|TRBJ2-5|.
CASSRGFGDRGETQYF
TGTGCCAGTAGTAGGGGATTCGGGGACAGAGGAGAGACCCAGTACTTC
>.|TRBV7-9|TRBJ1-1|.
CASSWSENTEAFF
TGTGCCAGCAGTTGGTCAGAGAACACTGAAGCTTTCTTT
>.|TRBV2|TRBJ2-5|.
CASSDGLVRETQYF
TGTGCCAGCAGTGACGGGCTAGTCCGTGAGACCCAGTACTTC
>TRBD2|TRBV5-6|TRBJ2-2|.
CASSLLVSGMELFF
TGTGCCAGCAGCTTGCTCGTTAGCGGGATGGAGCTGTTTTTT
>.|TRBV5-1|TRBJ2-5|.
CASSTAPGKETQYF
TGCGCCAGCAGTACCGCCCCAGGTAAAGAGACCCAGTACTTC
>.|TRBV15|TRBJ1-2|.
CATSSPKDRQRGGYTF
TGTGCCACCAGCTCCCCGAAGGACAGACAACGGGGTGGCTACACCTTC
>.|TRBV11-2|TRBJ2-5|.
CASSLFGERETQYF
TGTGCCAGCAGCTTATTCGGGGAGCGGGAGACCCAGTACTTC
>.|TRBV18|TRBJ1-1|.
CASSPPVVTEAFF
TGTGCCAGCTCACCACCGGTAGTCACTGAAGCTTTCTTT
>.|TRBV6-5|TRBJ1-3|many
CASSRDLLSGNTIYF
TGTGCCAGCAGTAGGGACCTCCTCTCTGGAAACACCATATATTTT
>.|TRBV9|TRBJ1-3|.
CASSVDSANSGNTIYF
TGTGCCAGCAGCGTAGACTCCGCGAACTCTGGAAACACCATATATTTT
>.|TRBV19|TRBJ2-2|.
CASSIGYTGELFF
TGTGCCAGTAGTATTGGGTACACCGGGGAGCTGTTTTTT
>.|TRBV4-1|TRBJ2-7|few
CASSQGTANSYEQYF
TGCGCCAGCAGCCAAGGGACAGCAAACTCCTACGAGCAGTACTTC
>.|TRBV6-5|TRBJ2-2|.
CASSYNLGELFF
TGTGCCAGCAGTTACAACCTAGGGGAGCTGTTTTTT
>TRBD1|TRBV25-1|TRBJ1-2|.
CASSSTGTYGYTF
TGTGCCAGCAGCTCGACAGGGACCTATGGCTACACCTTC
>.|TRBV7-3|TRBJ2-7|.
CASSLGPGENEQYF
TGTGCCAGCAGCTTAGGGCCGGGGGAGAACGAGCAGTACTTC
>.|TRBV19|TRBJ1-2|.
CASSMDPNYGYTF
TGTGCCAGTAGTATGGACCCTAACTATGGCTACACCTTC
>.|TRBV28|TRBJ2-1|.
CASSLPIRGARYNEQFF
TGTGCCAGCAGTTTACCCATTCGCGGTGCACGATACAATGAGCAGTTCTTC
>.|TRBV4-2|TRBJ1-5|.
CASSLGLANQPQHF
TGTGCCAGCAGCCTCGGACTTGCCAATCAGCCCCAGCATTTT
>TRBD1|TRBV28|TRBJ1-2|.
CASARQGLGYTF
TGTGCCAGCGCACGACAGGGGTTAGGCTACACCTTC
>TRBD1|TRBV2|TRBJ2-7|.
CATTEQGVNEQYF
TGTGCCACCACGGAGCAGGGGGTAAACGAGCAGTACTTC
>TRBD2|TRBV4-1|TRBJ2-7|few
CASSQPLAGGPYEQYF
TGCGCCAGCAGCCAACCGCTAGCGGGAGGGCCCTACGAGCAGTACTTC
>.|TRBV21-1|TRBJ1-5|few
CASSKESGGPQPQHF
TGTGCCAGCAGCAAAGAGTCGGGAGGGCCTCAGCCCCAGCATTTT
>.|TRBV28|TRBJ1-5|.
CASTDGQPQHF
TGTGCCAGCACGGACGGTCAGCCCCAGCATTTT
>.|TRBV29-1|TRBJ2-1|.
CSVSAHMVNNEQFF
TGCAGCGTTTCGGCTCACATGGTGAATAATGAGCAGTTCTTC
>.|TRBV19|TRBJ1-2|.
CASSIDRLDLGNYGYTF
TGTGCCAGTAGTATAGATCGTTTGGATCTGGGAAACTATGGCTACACCTTC